Listed below are T cell receptor beta chains from one sample, sequenced in a study of blood T cell repertoires in COVID-19. The data were produced by immunoSEQ multiplex PCR, yet TCRdb's version contains in-frame clones alone and is incomplete. The data hold 200,000 to 250,000 clones, with roughly 84% observed a single time. Sequencing used PBMCs or T cells enriched from blood (not recorded which). These TCRs come from a woman in her forties who had recovered from COVID-19. The CDR3 runs from the conserved cysteine through the conserved F or W. A D gene is named only where the DNA matches it firmly. The size field is filled for only some rows; it gives once, few, many or a size class.

abundance: .; j_gene: TRBJ2-1; d_gene: .; v_gene: TRBV5-1; CDR3aa: CASSLVRGTLLSYNEQFF
abundance: .; j_gene: TRBJ1-5; d_gene: .; v_gene: TRBV7-9; CDR3aa: CASSLRRQGLRQPQHF
abundance: .; j_gene: TRBJ2-1; d_gene: TRBD1; v_gene: TRBV19; CDR3aa: CASSIARDRGGNEQFF
abundance: .; j_gene: TRBJ1-1; d_gene: .; v_gene: TRBV7-9; CDR3aa: CASSRGGSNPFEAFF
abundance: .; j_gene: TRBJ2-3; d_gene: TRBD1; v_gene: TRBV9; CDR3aa: CASSVLGTGGFTDTQYF
abundance: .; j_gene: TRBJ2-2; d_gene: .; v_gene: TRBV3-1/TRBV3-2; CDR3aa: CASGPGAGELFF
abundance: .; j_gene: TRBJ1-1; d_gene: .; v_gene: TRBV7-9; CDR3aa: CASSRMNTEAFF
abundance: .; j_gene: TRBJ1-3; d_gene: .; v_gene: TRBV30; CDR3aa: CAWSTTPSGNTIYF
abundance: .; j_gene: TRBJ1-2; d_gene: .; v_gene: TRBV6-5; CDR3aa: CASSLTGGYGYTF
abundance: .; j_gene: TRBJ1-6; d_gene: .; v_gene: TRBV7-9; CDR3aa: CASRPRGDAPLHF
abundance: .; j_gene: TRBJ1-4; d_gene: .; v_gene: TRBV3-1/TRBV3-2; CDR3aa: CASSQQGTGLPNEKLFF
abundance: .; j_gene: TRBJ2-7; d_gene: .; v_gene: TRBV2; CDR3aa: CASKTNSYEQYF
abundance: .; j_gene: TRBJ2-3; d_gene: .; v_gene: TRBV7-9; CDR3aa: CASSLSTSTDTQYF
abundance: .; j_gene: TRBJ1-1; d_gene: TRBD1; v_gene: TRBV6-6; CDR3aa: CASSRPGTGFGMNTEAFF
abundance: .; j_gene: TRBJ2-1; d_gene: .; v_gene: TRBV9; CDR3aa: CASSVAGNLYNEQFF
abundance: few; j_gene: TRBJ1-2; d_gene: .; v_gene: TRBV5-1; CDR3aa: CASSIGQSGEGYTF
abundance: .; j_gene: TRBJ2-1; d_gene: TRBD2; v_gene: TRBV24-1; CDR3aa: CATSDPGTSAYNEQFF
abundance: .; j_gene: TRBJ2-3; d_gene: TRBD2; v_gene: TRBV7-9; CDR3aa: CASSVTSGRSTDTQYF
abundance: .; j_gene: TRBJ2-3; d_gene: .; v_gene: TRBV7-2; CDR3aa: CASSLNPRGTQYF
abundance: .; j_gene: TRBJ2-1; d_gene: TRBD2; v_gene: TRBV19; CDR3aa: CASNWREARNEQFF
abundance: .; j_gene: TRBJ2-6; d_gene: .; v_gene: TRBV6-2/TRBV6-3; CDR3aa: CASSYWGVGANVLTF
abundance: .; j_gene: TRBJ1-1; d_gene: .; v_gene: TRBV5-1; CDR3aa: CASSDQGGNTEAFF